The clone carrying this T cell receptor (beta chain) has only one observation. The data belong to a study of T cell clones after liver transplantation. Study-level background: Apart from three HCV-positive recipients, transplants were for non-autoimmune, non-viral reasons.

The assay was immunoSEQ multiplex PCR, and TCRdb's table has in-frame clones only and misses some. The top ten clones hold 2% to 2.5% of a sample with some 80,000 clones, around four fifths of them seen once. Trimming shortened V by 2 bases and J by 11 bases, and 21 bases separated the two germline ends. CDR1 is KGHSH and CDR2 is LQKENI in the germline V gene. The CDR3 length is 15 residues. The sequenced sample was CD4+ T cells from blood, obtained roughly 50 months after liver transplant. The chain uses TRBV18 and TRBJ1-1; no clear D. This clonotype was obtained from a human patient who received a liver transplant. Some T cells may be provided by the graft donor. CDR3 bases: TGTGCCAGCTCACCAGACTACAGTTCACCCCGTGGGGCTTTCTTT. It encodes CASSPDYSSPRGAFF.